The 17 T cell receptor beta chains in this list originate from one sample, sequenced in a study of OX40 agonist ivuxolimab in advanced cancers. Assay: immunoSEQ multiplex PCR; the TCRdb copy retains only in-frame clones and omits some. Of about 110,000 clones listed, approximately 89% are singletons. The sequencing used CD4+ or CD8+ T cells sorted from blood, collected in a trial of the OX40 agonist ivuxolimab. All receptors derive from an adult with an advanced solid tumor such as melanoma, head and neck, liver or kidney cancer.

In DNA, the CDR3 is TGTGCCAGCAGCCAAGCGGAGGGAACGTTGGCTGAAGCTTTCTTT. It codes for CASSQAEGTLAEAFF. The V and J genes are TRBV4-2 and TRBJ1-1; D call uncertain. The CDR3 length is 15 residues. Germline CDR1 and CDR2: LGHNA and YNFKEQ. The V end lost 1 base, the J end lost 6 bases, and 15 bases lay between the germline ends.

The chain uses TRBV7-6 and TRBJ2-3; 10 nucleotides line up with TRBD2. Germline V CDR1 and CDR2: SGHVS, FNYEAQ. J was trimmed by 4 bases and V by 6 bases; bases with no gene match: 4. The CDR3 totals 14 residues. CDR3 in amino acids: CASRASGGADTQYF. CDR3 nucleotides: TGTGCCAGCAGGGCTAGCGGGGGTGCAGATACGCAGTATTTT.

The CDR3 is CASSLAGTAGNTIYF. In DNA form, the CDR3 reads TGTGCCAGCAGCTTGGCCGGGACTGCTGGAAACACCATATATTTT. The rearrangement joins TRBV5-4 to TRBJ1-3; D might be TRBD1 (5 bases). Trimming pared 0 bases from V and 2 bases from J, leaving 9 bases between. The CDR3 is 15 amino acids. Germline V gene lookup returns CDR1 SGHNT and CDR2 YYREEE (reference sequence).

The chain links TRBV10-3 to TRBJ1-5; D gene uncertain. Germline CDR1 reads ENHRY; CDR2 reads SYGVKD. V gave up 4 bases and J gave up 2 bases, with 12 bases separating them. The CDR3 totals 15 residues. CDR3 sequence: CAISGPGWGNQPQHF. The DNA of the CDR3 is TGTGCCATCAGTGGGCCGGGTTGGGGCAATCAGCCCCAGCATTTT.

This CDR3 reads CASHQLAGVPTDTQYF. The CDR3, as DNA: TGTGCCAGCCACCAACTAGCGGGGGTTCCCACAGATACGCAGTATTTT. The chain recombines TRBV2 with TRBJ2-3; 11 nucleotides line up with TRBD2. Per the germline V gene, CDR1 is SNHLY and CDR2 is FYNNEI. J lost 2 bases, V lost 8 bases, and 9 bases had no gene match. This CDR3 region has 16 residues.

This chain links TRBV11-2 with TRBJ2-3; 10 bases agree with TRBD2. V was pared by 5 bases and J by 3 bases, with 2 bases of the junction left unmatched. This CDR3 has 14 residues. CDR1 SGHAT and CDR2 FQNNGV come from the germline V gene. The CDR3 region has the DNA TGTGCCAGCAGCCTAGCGGGGGCTACAGATACGCAGTATTTT. Encoded protein: CASSLAGATDTQYF.

The chain uses TRBV7-8 and TRBJ1-2; D is ambiguous. Germline V gene data show CDR1 as SGHVS and CDR2 as FQNEAQ. The CDR3 has 14 amino acids. Trimming took 5 bases from V and 2 from J, leaving 12 bases between them. CDR3 protein: CASSAIKINYGYTF. For the CDR3, the DNA is TGTGCCAGCAGCGCAATAAAAATCAACTATGGCTACACCTTC.

This sequence joins TRBV9 and TRBJ2-7; TRBD2 might be the D (5 bases). The CDR3 length is 16 residues. Trimming cost V 4 bases and J 3 bases, with 20 bases left between them. Germline assignment: CDR1 SGDLS and CDR2 YYNGEE. CDR3 amino acids: CASSPLSRDPRYEQYF. The CDR3 DNA reads TGTGCCAGCAGCCCCTTAAGCCGGGATCCCCGCTACGAGCAGTACTTC.

The chain is built from TRBV19 and TRBJ1-5, with TRBD1 as a possible D gene (6 bases). Trimming pared 6 bases from V and 5 bases from J, leaving 20 bases between. The germline gives CDR1 LNHDA, CDR2 SQIVND (reference sequence). This CDR3 spans 16 amino acids. This CDR3 reads CASRLTEGDNYQPQHF. CDR3 sequence (DNA): TGTGCCAGTAGATTAACAGAGGGGGACAATTATCAGCCCCAGCATTTT. The whole variable domain, remainder taken from reference TRBV19 and TRBJ1-5, is DGGITQSPKYLFRKEGQNVTLSCEQNLNHDAMYWYRQDPGQGLRLIYYSQIVNDFQKGDIAEGYSVSREKKESFPLTVTSAQKNPTAFYLCASRLTEGDNYQPQHFGDGTRLSIL.

The chain employs TRBV5-1 and TRBJ2-1; 11 nucleotides agree with TRBD1. This CDR3 spans 15 amino acids. Germline V gives CDR1 SGHRS, CDR2 YFSETQ. The V gene end was trimmed by 4 bases and the J gene end by 2 bases; junction bases not matched to a gene: 2. In DNA, the CDR3 is TGCGCCAGCAGCGAGGGACAGGGGGCCTACAATGAGCAGTTCTTC. Its protein product is CASSEGQGAYNEQFF. The full variable domain, with the rest looked up from reference TRBV5-1 and TRBJ2-1, is KAGVTQTPRYLIKTRGQQVTLSCSPISGHRSVSWYQQTPGQGLQFLFEYFSETQRNKGNFPGRFSGRQFSNSRSEMNVSTLELGDSALYLCASSEGQGAYNEQFFGPGTRLTVL.

This sequence joins TRBV10-3 and TRBJ2-1, with 8 nucleotides matching TRBD1. The trim removed 2 bases at V and 13 bases at J, leaving 7 bases unmatched. The germline gives CDR1 ENHRY, CDR2 SYGVKD. CDR3 length: 13 residues. The CDR3 DNA follows: TGTGCCATCAGTGAGGAAGGAGGACAGGGACAGTTCTTC. Protein sequence: CAISEEGGQGQFF.

The V gene is TRBV11-2, the J gene TRBJ2-7, with 12 nucleotides matching TRBD2. V trimming: 8 bases; J trimming: 2 bases; junction bases outside the gene matches: 4. This CDR3 is built from 14 residues. Germline CDR1 is SGHAT and CDR2 is FQNNGV. The CDR3 sequence: CASGLAGGPYEQYF. The CDR3 DNA follows: TGTGCCAGCGGTCTAGCGGGGGGGCCCTACGAGCAGTACTTC.

V and J are TRBV19 and TRBJ1-5, with 8 bases matching TRBD1. The germline CDR1 and CDR2 sequences are LNHDA and SQIVND (reference sequence). The CDR3 loop spans 15 amino acids. V was clipped by 6 bases and J by 4 bases; unmatched bases: 8. The CDR3 DNA follows: TGTGCCAGTAGCCTTACAGGGGGATTTAATCAGCCCCAGCATTTT. This translates into CASSLTGGFNQPQHF.

The chain is built from TRBV6-5 and TRBJ2-3; 8 bases match TRBD2. The CDR3 has 16 amino acids. CDR1 and CDR2 from the germline V gene are MNHEY and SVGAGI. J gave up 4 bases and V 0 bases, and 6 bases lay outside the gene matches. The chain's CDR3 is CASSYSMEAGADTQYF. CDR3 DNA sequence: TGTGCCAGCAGTTACTCGATGGAAGCGGGAGCAGATACGCAGTATTTT.

The chain has TRBV11-2 and TRBJ1-1; no reliable D call. V dropped 5 bases and J dropped 6 bases, with 10 bases sitting between them. Germline values: CDR1 SGHAT, CDR2 FQNNGV. The CDR3 has 12 residues. The chain's CDR3 is CASSQTRAEAFF. CDR3 coding DNA: TGTGCCAGCAGCCAAACGAGGGCTGAAGCTTTCTTT.

V gene TRBV14 combines with J gene TRBJ2-5; D is ambiguous. Germline lookup yields CDR1 SGHDN and CDR2 FVKESK. The CDR3 totals 12 residues. V dropped 2 bases and J dropped 5 bases, with 6 bases sitting between them. For the CDR3, the DNA is TGTGCCAGCAGCCAATCTCGGGAGACCCAGTACTTC. Protein product: CASSQSRETQYF.

Of note for this clone: Germline is not matched at one junction end, which may reflect a read error. V is TRBV7-7 and J is TRBJ2-1; 7 bases map to TRBD2. The CDR3 has 13 residues. The V gene's germline CDR1 is SSHAT and CDR2 FNYEAQ (reference sequence). In DNA form, the CDR3 reads TGTGCTAGCAGCTTAGAGGCGGGAGTGGCGCAGTTCTTC. Protein product: CASSLEAGVAQFF. The variable domain in full, with the rest retrieved from reference TRBV7-7 and TRBJ2-1, is GAGVSQSPRYKVTKRGQDVTLRCDPISSHATLYWYQQALGQGPEFLTYFNYEAQPDKSGLPSDRFSAERPEGSISTLTIQRTEQRDSAMYRCASSLEAGVAQFFGPGTRLTVL.